The T cell receptor (beta chain) under discussion was sequenced for a study of response to subunit inactivated influenza vaccine. Points from the study as a whole: The authors offered the suggestion that each seasonal influenza vaccination recruits few new T cells.

Per germline, CDR1 LGHDT and CDR2 YNNKEL (reference sequence). Trimming at V came to 4 bases and at J to 10 bases, leaving 10 bases not matched to a gene. The CDR3 is made up of 14 amino acids. A word on this clonotype: The antigen remains unidentified.

MiXCR, run by TCRdb on the RT-PCR reads, gives a single entry per CDR3 protein. Counted here are roughly 570,000 distinct CDR3 sequences, approximately 14% occurring once; the ten biggest clones make up 11%. The receptor was derived from a man between 50 and 59 years old who received an inactivated influenza vaccine. The specimen comprised PBMCs from blood, sampled about 12 days after vaccination. The chain has TRBV3-1 and TRBJ1-1; 9 nucleotides align to TRBD1. The CDR3 coding sequence is TGTGCCAGCAGCCCCTCACCGGGACAGGGTGTAGCTTTCTTT. Translation gives CASSPSPGQGVAFF.